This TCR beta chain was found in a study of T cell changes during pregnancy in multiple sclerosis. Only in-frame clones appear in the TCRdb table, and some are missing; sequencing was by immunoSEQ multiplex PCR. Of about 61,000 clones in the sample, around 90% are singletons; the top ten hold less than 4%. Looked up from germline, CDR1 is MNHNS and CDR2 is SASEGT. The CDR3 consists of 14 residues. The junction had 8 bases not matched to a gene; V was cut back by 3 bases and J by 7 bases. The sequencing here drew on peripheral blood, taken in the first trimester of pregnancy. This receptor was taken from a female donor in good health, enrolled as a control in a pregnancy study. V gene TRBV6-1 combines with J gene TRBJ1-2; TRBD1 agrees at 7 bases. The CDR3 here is CASSDRDSFRGYTF. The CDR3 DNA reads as TGTGCCAGCAGTGACCGGGACAGTTTCCGTGGCTACACCTTC.